The sequence of this TCR beta chain was determined in a study of memory CD4+ T cells and cytomegalovirus serostatus. Single viable CD3+CD4+CD8-CD45RO+ cells were sorted as the memory CD4+ T cells. Serum IgG to CMV pp150, pp28, p38 and p52 defined serostatus. Germline V gene sequence: CDR1 SGHTA, CDR2 FQGTGA. Between the trimmed V and J ends, which lost 5 bases and 9 bases, there was a span of 14 bases. CDR3 length: 13 amino acids. In the authors' workflow: After removing out-of-frame reads, around 2 million distinct TCRbeta sequences remained. The repertoire was sequenced with immunoSEQ multiplex PCR; TCRdb's copy has only in-frame clones and lacks some. V and J calls and clone size are copied from that table; D and trimming were computed from the DNA. The table has about 56,000 clones, 82% seen once.

Sequenced: memory CD4+ T cells from blood. This receptor was obtained from an adult in good health and CMV-seronegative. The chain is built from TRBV7-3 and TRBJ2-1; a weak D match, TRBD1 (6 bases). CDR3 nucleotide sequence: TGTGCCAGCAGCCCTCAACAGGGAACTGAGCAGTTCTTC. Its translation: CASSPQQGTEQFF.